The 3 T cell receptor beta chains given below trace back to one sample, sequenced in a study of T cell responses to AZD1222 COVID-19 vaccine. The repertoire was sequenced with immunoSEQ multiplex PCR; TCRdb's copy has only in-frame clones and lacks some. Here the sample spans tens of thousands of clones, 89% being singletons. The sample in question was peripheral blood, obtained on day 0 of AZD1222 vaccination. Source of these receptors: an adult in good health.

The CDR3 DNA follows: TGTGCCAGCAGTTACTCGAGGGACTCCTTTTACACTGAAGCTTTCTTT. It translates to CASSYSRDSFYTEAFF. The chain joins TRBV6-5 to TRBJ1-1; the D gene is possibly TRBD1 (5 bases). This CDR3 spans 16 amino acids. V gave up 0 bases and J gave up 3 bases, with 14 bases separating them. Looked up from germline, CDR1 is MNHEY and CDR2 is SVGAGI.

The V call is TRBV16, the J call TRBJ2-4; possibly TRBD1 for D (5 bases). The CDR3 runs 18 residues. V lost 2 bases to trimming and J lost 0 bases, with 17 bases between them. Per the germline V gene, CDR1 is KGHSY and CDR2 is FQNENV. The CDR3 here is CASSQAGQGILAKNIQYF. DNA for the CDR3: TGTGCCAGCAGCCAAGCCGGACAAGGAATTTTAGCCAAAAACATTCAGTACTTC.

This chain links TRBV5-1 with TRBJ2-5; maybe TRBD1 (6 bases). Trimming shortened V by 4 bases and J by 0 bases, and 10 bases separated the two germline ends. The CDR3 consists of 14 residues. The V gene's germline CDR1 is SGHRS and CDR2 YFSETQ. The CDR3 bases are TGCGCCAGCAGCCCCGGACAGAACCAAGAGACCCAGTACTTC. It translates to CASSPGQNQETQYF. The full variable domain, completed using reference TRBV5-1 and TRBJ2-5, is KAGVTQTPRYLIKTRGQQVTLSCSPISGHRSVSWYQQTPGQGLQFLFEYFSETQRNKGNFPGRFSGRQFSNSRSEMNVSTLELGDSALYLCASSPGQNQETQYFGPGTRLLVL.